These 29 T cell receptor beta chains were sequenced from one sample in a study of response to subunit inactivated influenza vaccine. TCRdb recomputed calls from the RT-PCR reads with MiXCR, one row per CDR3 protein. The sample has 500,000 to 600,000 distinct CDR3 sequences; about 10% are singletons. The starting material was PBMCs from blood, obtained on the day of vaccination. The receptors come from a man aged 45-65 years who received an inactivated influenza vaccine.

Only a few counts were recorded for this clonotype. J is TRBJ2-2 and V is TRBV18; D not certain. Germline CDR1 reads KGHSH; CDR2 reads LQKENI. This CDR3 is built from 13 residues. V was pared by 3 bases and J by 8 bases, with 10 bases between. The CDR3 here is CASSPRVEGELFF. The CDR3 nucleotides read TGTGCCAGCTCACCGAGAGTTGAGGGGGAGCTGTTTTTT. The entire variable domain, with the rest obtained from reference TRBV18 and TRBJ2-2, is as follows: NAGVMQNPRHLVRRRGQEARLRCSPMKGHSHVYWYRQLPEEGLKFMVYLQKENIIDESGMPKERFSAEFPKEGPSILRIQQVVRGDSAAYFCASSPRVEGELFFGEGSRLTVL.

This clonotype was found a few times. V gene TRBV2 combines with J gene TRBJ2-7; D perhaps matches TRBD1 (5 bases). V lost 4 bases to trimming and J lost 4 bases, with 11 bases between them. The CDR3 loop spans 13 amino acids. Germline V gene sequence: CDR1 SNHLY, CDR2 FYNNEI. The CDR3 coding sequence is TGTGCCAGCAGTGTGACAGTAGGTTACGAGCAGTACTTC. Translation gives CASSVTVGYEQYF.

This clonotype has at least ten counts. CDR3 loop: CASSVTSGRRNEQFF. The CDR3 DNA is TGTGCCAGCAGCGTCACTAGCGGGAGAAGGAATGAGCAGTTCTTC. The rearrangement uses TRBV5-6 and TRBJ2-1, with 11 bases fitting TRBD2. The CDR3 length is 15 residues. The germline gives CDR1 SGHDT, CDR2 YYEEEE. Trimming cost V 4 bases and J 7 bases; bases outside gene matches: 7.

This clonotype was found a few times. The chain recombines TRBV11-1 with TRBJ2-5, with 9 bases that match TRBD1. Germline V gene data show CDR1 as SGHAT and CDR2 as FQDESV (reference sequence). V lost 4 bases, J lost 1 base, and 13 bases stayed unmatched. CDR3 length: 18 amino acids. The CDR3 DNA reads as TGTGCCAGCAGCTCAACTCTCCAGGACAGGGGATTCCAAGAGACCCAGTACTTC. Translating gives CASSSTLQDRGFQETQYF.

This clonotype was counted between two and nine times. The genes are TRBV28 and TRBJ2-7, with a possible D match to TRBD1 (6 bases). Deletions cut 7 bases from V and 3 bases from J, with 25 bases between. The germline V gene encodes CDR1 MDHEN and CDR2 SYDVKM. The CDR3 loop spans 17 amino acids. DNA for the CDR3: TGTGCCAGCACATCTCTTGGGCCGGGACAAGACCTCTACGAGCAGTACTTC. It yields the protein CASTSLGPGQDLYEQYF.

In this sample, this clonotype turned up a few times. The V gene is TRBV4-2, the J gene TRBJ2-4; D is perhaps TRBD1 (5 bases). The germline V gene has CDR1 LGHNA and CDR2 YNFKEQ. The germline V and J ends were trimmed by 1 base and 3 bases, with 16 bases remaining between them. This CDR3 region has 17 residues. CDR3 nucleotides: TGTGCCAGCAGCCAAGTAGGGGTGGGTGACGTCAAAAACATTCAGTACTTC. This codes for CASSQVGVGDVKNIQYF.

J is TRBJ2-5 and V is TRBV12-3 or TRBV12-4; 8 nucleotides match TRBD2. CDR3 length: 15 residues. V lost 5 bases and J lost 2; bases outside the gene matches: 7. The CDR3 sequence is CASSPLAGAQETQYF. The CDR3 bases are TGTGCCAGCAGTCCCCTAGCGGGTGCGCAAGAGACCCAGTACTTC.

This clonotype came up a few times. The chain uses TRBV30 and TRBJ2-4; possibly TRBD2 for D (6 bases). Trimming shortened V by 4 bases and J by 1 base, and 14 bases separated the two germline ends. CDR3 length: 15 amino acids. Germline V gene lookup returns CDR1 GTSNPN and CDR2 SVGIG (reference sequence). This chain's CDR3 is CAWTYPREAKNIQYF. DNA of the CDR3: TGTGCCTGGACCTACCCACGGGAGGCCAAAAACATTCAGTACTTC.

In DNA form, the CDR3 reads TGTGCCAGCAGCTTGGGAATCCGGGTAGATACGCAGTATTTT. Its protein is CASSLGIRVDTQYF. The rearrangement joins TRBV5-6 to TRBJ2-3, with unresolved D. From germline, CDR1 is SGHDT and CDR2 YYEEEE. This CDR3 is 14 amino acids long. Trimming left V 0 bases short and J 5 bases short, with 10 bases between.

The sample holds many counts of this clonotype. This sequence joins TRBV29-1 and TRBJ2-7; 7 positions match TRBD1. V lost 4 bases to trimming and J lost 3 bases; unmatched junction nucleotides: 6. The germline V gene has CDR1 SQVTM and CDR2 ANQGSEA. CDR3 length: 13 residues. DNA for the CDR3: TGCAGCGTTGTCGCCGACAGGGTCTACGAGCAGTACTTC. Its protein product is CSVVADRVYEQYF.

In its sample, this clonotype was seen a few times. The chain employs TRBV27 and TRBJ2-1; 7 nucleotides line up with TRBD2. The trim removed 10 bases at V and 2 bases at J, leaving 8 bases unmatched. CDR1 and CDR2 (germline): MNHEY, SMNVEV (reference sequence). This CDR3 is built from 14 residues. The DNA of the CDR3 is TGTGCCACCAACGCCGGGACTACCTACAATGAGCAGTTCTTC. It yields the protein CATNAGTTYNEQFF.

This clonotype was found a few times. The rearrangement joins TRBV6-6 to TRBJ2-3; D remains unclear. Germline V gives CDR1 MNHNY, CDR2 SVGAGI (reference sequence). The CDR3 is made up of 13 amino acids. Trimming removed 7 bases at V and 3 bases at J, with 11 bases between. The CDR3 sequence is CASNLTLTDTQYF. CDR3 nucleotide sequence: TGTGCCAGCAACCTGACACTTACAGATACGCAGTATTTT.

Comment on this clonotype: At one of its ends the junction is not consistent with the germline gene, which may arise from a read error. The gene calls are TRBV7-9 and TRBJ2-7; 7 positions agree with TRBD1. The CDR3 is made up of 12 amino acids. Per germline, CDR1 SEHNR and CDR2 FQNEAQ (reference sequence). DNA of the CDR3: TGTGCCAGCAGCTCAGGACAGGCCCGGAAGAACTTC. Translation: CASSSGQARKNF.

This clonotype was counted ten times or more. The chain has TRBV7-6 and TRBJ2-3; 7 bases match TRBD2. Losses at the gene ends were 1 base for V and 0 bases for J; bases not matched to a gene: 4. The CDR3 spans 16 residues. Germline-derived CDR1 and CDR2 are SGHVS and FNYEAQ. The DNA for the CDR3 is TGTGCCAGCAGCTTAGGGGCGGGAGCTAGCACAGATACGCAGTATTTT. Its translation is CASSLGAGASTDTQYF.

V is TRBV20-1 and J is TRBJ2-7, with 9 bases aligning to TRBD1. The CDR3 has 14 amino acids. CDR1 and CDR2 (germline): DFQATT, SNEGSKA (reference sequence). After removal of 4 bases from V and 1 base from J, the junction contained 5 bases not matched to a gene. The chain's CDR3 is CSATPGQGSYEQYF. DNA for the CDR3: TGCAGTGCTACCCCGGGACAGGGATCCTACGAGCAGTACTTC.

The rearrangement uses TRBV12-3 or TRBV12-4 and TRBJ1-1, with TRBD1 identical over 9 bases. The CDR3 length is 14 residues. V shed 3 bases and J 6 bases; nucleotides not matched to a gene: 5. Written as DNA, the CDR3 is TGTGCCAGCAGTTTCACAGGGGGCGGAGCTGAAGCTTTCTTT. Its translation: CASSFTGGGAEAFF.

This clonotype was recorded a few times. The rearrangement links TRBV6-5 to TRBJ2-5, with 7 nucleotides matching TRBD1. Germline assignment: CDR1 MNHEY and CDR2 SVGAGI. The CDR3 contains 15 residues. V lost 4 bases to trimming and J lost 4 bases; unmatched junction nucleotides: 9. The CDR3 nucleotides are TGTGCCAGCAGTTTAGCCGTAAACAGGGGAGAGACCCAGTACTTC. Its protein is CASSLAVNRGETQYF.

This clonotype appeared a few times. The chain has TRBV20-1 and TRBJ2-7, with TRBD1 as a possible D gene (7 bases). V lost 5 bases to trimming and J lost 0 bases, with 14 bases between them. Germline lookup yields CDR1 DFQATT and CDR2 SNEGSKA (reference sequence). This CDR3 is built from 14 residues. CDR3 residues: CSAAGQTTSYEQYF. DNA of the CDR3: TGCAGTGCTGCGGGACAGACGACCTCCTACGAGCAGTACTTC.

This clonotype was recorded at least ten times. In nucleotides, the CDR3 is TGTGCCAGCAGTCCCGGGAACACCGGGGAGCTGTTTTTT. It codes for CASSPGNTGELFF. The rearrangement joins TRBV12-3 or TRBV12-4 to TRBJ2-2; D is unclear. This CDR3 is 13 amino acids long. Trimming took off 5 bases at V and 1 base at J, with 5 bases between the two ends.

This clonotype was observed many times. The V gene is TRBV29-1, the J gene TRBJ2-1; D perhaps matches TRBD1 (5 bases). Looked up from germline, CDR1 is SQVTM and CDR2 is ANQGSEA. V lost 6 bases and J 5 bases, leaving 17 bases between the germline ends. The CDR3 extends over 14 amino acids. The CDR3 loop is CSVVARGRDNEQFF. CDR3 nucleotides: TGCAGCGTCGTCGCCCGCGGCAGGGACAATGAGCAGTTCTTC.

V is TRBV5-1 and J is TRBJ2-7; the match to TRBD2 covers 8 bases. V was clipped by 3 bases and J by 0 bases; unmatched bases: 5. The CDR3 spans 15 residues. The germline V gene has CDR1 SGHRS and CDR2 YFSETQ. The CDR3 reads CASSSGLGDSYEQYF. In nucleotides, the CDR3 is TGCGCCAGCAGCTCGGGACTAGGGGACTCCTACGAGCAGTACTTC.

J is TRBJ2-7 and V is TRBV6-2 or TRBV6-3, with D unresolved. V was shortened by 7 bases and J by 0 bases, with 13 bases between the two germline ends. This CDR3 comprises 14 residues. Germline V gives CDR1 MNHEY, CDR2 SVGEGT. CDR3 sequence reads: CASTRTALSYEQYF. The CDR3 nucleotides read TGTGCCAGCACCCGGACGGCCCTCTCCTACGAGCAGTACTTC.

This sequence joins TRBV12-3 or TRBV12-4 and TRBJ2-1, with TRBD1 matching over 7 bases. The CDR3 length is 15 residues. With 5 bases clipped from V and 7 bases from J, the junction kept 11 bases outside the gene matches. Here the CDR3 reads CASSPRQGRWNEQFF. CDR3 DNA sequence: TGTGCCAGCAGTCCCCGACAGGGAAGATGGAATGAGCAGTTCTTC.

This clonotype has a handful of counts. The chain has TRBV20-1 and TRBJ2-7, with TRBD2 identical over 7 bases. V lost 1 base and J lost 1; bases outside the gene matches: 4. CDR1 and CDR2 (germline): DFQATT, SNEGSKA (reference sequence). The CDR3 sequence is 14 residues long. As DNA, the CDR3 is TGCAGTGCTAGAGCGAGCGGGATTTCCTACGAGCAGTACTTC. This translates into CSARASGISYEQYF.

This clonotype was seen more than once but under ten times. J is TRBJ2-5 and V is TRBV15; D unclear. The germline V gene encodes CDR1 LNHNV and CDR2 YYDKDF (reference sequence). The V gene lost 5 bases and the J gene lost 3 bases, with 7 bases spanning the gap. The CDR3 runs 12 residues. CDR3 DNA: TGTGCCACCAGCGTAGCCAAAGAGACCCAGTACTTC. Amino acids: CATSVAKETQYF.

V and J are TRBV20-1 and TRBJ2-3, with TRBD1 matching 12 bases. Trimming cost V 5 bases and J 0 bases; bases outside gene matches: 6. The CDR3 spans 16 residues. Germline-derived CDR1 and CDR2 are DFQATT and SNEGSKA (reference sequence). CDR3 amino acids: CSASGQGAESTDTQYF. The CDR3 coding sequence is TGCAGTGCTTCGGGACAGGGGGCGGAAAGCACAGATACGCAGTATTTT.

This clonotype has only a few counts. CDR3 nucleotide sequence: TGCGCCAGCAGCTTGTCAGGGATATCTGGCTACACCTTC. As protein: CASSLSGISGYTF. The chain joins TRBV5-1 to TRBJ1-2; D may be TRBD1 (5 bases). V was trimmed by 1 base and J by 7 bases, leaving 11 bases between them. Germline V gives CDR1 SGHRS, CDR2 YFSETQ. The length of the CDR3 is 13 residues.

This clonotype was detected a few times. V gene TRBV20-1 combines with J gene TRBJ2-7, with a tentative D call TRBD2 (5 bases). Germline V gene data show CDR1 as DFQATT and CDR2 as SNEGSKA (reference sequence). Trimming shortened V by 1 base and J by 2 bases, and 12 bases separated the two germline ends. The CDR3 is made up of 14 amino acids. This CDR3 reads CSARALDGAYEQYF. CDR3 bases: TGCAGTGCTAGAGCCCTGGACGGGGCCTACGAGCAGTACTTC.

This clonotype was picked up a small number of times. This sequence joins TRBV28 and TRBJ2-5, with 8 bases matching TRBD1. The CDR3 is 15 amino acids. With V trimmed by 5 bases and J by 5 bases, 10 bases remained unmatched. Per the germline V gene, CDR1 is MDHEN and CDR2 is SYDVKM. The CDR3 DNA reads TGTGCCAGCAGTCCCGGATCCAGGGGGCTGGAGACCCAGTACTTC. It yields the protein CASSPGSRGLETQYF.